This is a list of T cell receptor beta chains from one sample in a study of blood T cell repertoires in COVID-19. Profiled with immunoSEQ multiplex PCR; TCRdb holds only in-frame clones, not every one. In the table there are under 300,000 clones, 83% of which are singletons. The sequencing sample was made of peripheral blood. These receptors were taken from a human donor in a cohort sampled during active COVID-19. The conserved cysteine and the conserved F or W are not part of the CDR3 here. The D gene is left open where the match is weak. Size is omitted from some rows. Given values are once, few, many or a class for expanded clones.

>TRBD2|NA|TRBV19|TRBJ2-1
ASSKLRLAGRWNEQF
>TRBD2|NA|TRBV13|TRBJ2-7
ASSWTGLASYEQY
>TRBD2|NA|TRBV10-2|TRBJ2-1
ASSDPLGLAGSYNEQF
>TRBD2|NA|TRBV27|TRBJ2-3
ASSSGLAGDTQY
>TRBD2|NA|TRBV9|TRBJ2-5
ASSVGLAGEETQY
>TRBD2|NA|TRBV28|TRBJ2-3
ASSLYGASGRLADTQY
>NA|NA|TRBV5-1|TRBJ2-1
ASSLPTGYNEQF
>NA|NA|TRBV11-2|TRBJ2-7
ASSLNQGYEQY
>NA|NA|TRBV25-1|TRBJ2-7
ASSEYTKPYEQY
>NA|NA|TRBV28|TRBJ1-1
ASSIRQQAF
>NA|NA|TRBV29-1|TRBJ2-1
SVESGLHNEQF
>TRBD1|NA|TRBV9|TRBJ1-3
ASSPFQDRGLTGNTIY
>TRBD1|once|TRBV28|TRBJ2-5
ASSTIRGRETQY
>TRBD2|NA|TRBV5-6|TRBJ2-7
ASSSITGLAGKSTYEQY
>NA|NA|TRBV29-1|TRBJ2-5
SVAIRGQETQY
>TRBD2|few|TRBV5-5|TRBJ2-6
ASKRGSGANVLT
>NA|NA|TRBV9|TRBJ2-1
ASSETAGHDEQF
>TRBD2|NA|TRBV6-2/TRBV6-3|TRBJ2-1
ASSYSSGSNEQF
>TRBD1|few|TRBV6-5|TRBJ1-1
ASSSTGGAAF
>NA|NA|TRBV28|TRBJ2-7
ASSLFRGSYEQY
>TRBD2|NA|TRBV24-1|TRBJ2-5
ATSDPGLAGRQTQY
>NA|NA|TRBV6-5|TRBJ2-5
ASSATGHWETQY
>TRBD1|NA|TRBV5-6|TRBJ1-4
ASRRRTGGIGTNEKLF
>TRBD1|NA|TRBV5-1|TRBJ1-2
ASSLTGEVSYGYT
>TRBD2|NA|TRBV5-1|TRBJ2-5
ASSVMGLAARVGETQY
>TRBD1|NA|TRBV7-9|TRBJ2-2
ASSLRQGDDNGELF
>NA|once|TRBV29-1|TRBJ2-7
SAKGGAYEQY
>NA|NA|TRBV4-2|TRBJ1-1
ASSQGQQGGTEAF
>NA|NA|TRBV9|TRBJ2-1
ASSDRRFDNEQF
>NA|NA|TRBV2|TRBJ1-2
ASLSTQGSDRDGYT
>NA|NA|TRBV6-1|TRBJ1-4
ASSEDRINEKLF
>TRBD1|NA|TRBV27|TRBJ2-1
ASSFGQGDYNEQF
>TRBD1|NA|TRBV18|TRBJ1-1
ASSGQGASTEAF
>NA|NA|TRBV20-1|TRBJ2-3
SSEGTDTQY
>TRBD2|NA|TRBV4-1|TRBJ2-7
ASSHLLAGGSYEQY
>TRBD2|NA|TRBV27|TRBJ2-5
ASSLGRAVGQETQY
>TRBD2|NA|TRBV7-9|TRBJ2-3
ASSYGASGTDTQY
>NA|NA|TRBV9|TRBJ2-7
ASSVRGYSDTYEQY
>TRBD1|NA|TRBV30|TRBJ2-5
AWTPRRGQGTQY
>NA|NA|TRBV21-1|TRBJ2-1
ASSKGTSGRETSSYNEQF
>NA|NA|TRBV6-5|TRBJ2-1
ASIPQGGSYNEQF
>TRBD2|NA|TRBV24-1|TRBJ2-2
ATSDLRSGRGDTGELF
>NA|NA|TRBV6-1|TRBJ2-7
ASSEFGSDTYEQY
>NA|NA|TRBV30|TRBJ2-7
ACRDNHEQY